The clone carrying this T cell receptor beta chain was detected a few times. CDR3 length equals 13 residues. The germline V gene encodes CDR1 LNHDA and CDR2 SQIVND (reference sequence). The V and J ends lost 7 bases and 0 bases respectively, with 9 bases between them. The data derive from a study of blood T cell repertoires in COVID-19. As for the study in general: From T cells, B-cell-depleted T cells, or PBMCs came the material, which was cDNA or gDNA.

Authors' analysis steps: Amplification with reference gene primers provided the estimates of nucleated cell counts. Produced via immunoSEQ multiplex PCR; TCRdb's table is partial and in-frame only. Clonal size and the V and J genes are those of that table, whereas D and trimming came from the DNA. The sample consists of about 300,000 clones, around 92% of them appearing once. Sequencing was done on a sample of peripheral blood. This receptor was taken from a man between 18 and 35 years old who had recovered from COVID-19. This chain uses TRBV19 with TRBJ1-1; maybe TRBD1 (5 bases). The CDR3, as DNA: TGTGCCAGTATGGGGCCGCTGAACACTGAAGCTTTCTTT. Translation: CASMGPLNTEAFF.